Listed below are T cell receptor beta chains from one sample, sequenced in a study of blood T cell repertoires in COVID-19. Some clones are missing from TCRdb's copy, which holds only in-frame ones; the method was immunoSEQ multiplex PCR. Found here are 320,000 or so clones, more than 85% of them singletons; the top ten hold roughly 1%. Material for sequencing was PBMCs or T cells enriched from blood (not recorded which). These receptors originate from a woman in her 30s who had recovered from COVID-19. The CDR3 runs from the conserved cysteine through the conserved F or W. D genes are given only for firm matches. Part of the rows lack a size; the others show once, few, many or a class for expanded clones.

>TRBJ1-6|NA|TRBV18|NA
CASSPSPPGLGNSPLHF
TGTGCCAGCTCACCTAGCCCACCCGGACTGGGTAATTCACCCCTCCACTTT
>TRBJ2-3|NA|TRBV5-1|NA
CASSFTAVGTDTQYF
TGCGCCAGCAGCTTCACAGCGGTCGGTACAGATACGCAGTATTTT
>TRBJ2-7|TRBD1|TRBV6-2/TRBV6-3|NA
CASSYSLGDSAYEQYF
TGTGCCAGCAGTTACTCGCTAGGGGACAGTGCCTACGAGCAGTACTTC
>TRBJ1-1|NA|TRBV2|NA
CASSENGGDTEAFF
TGTGCCAGCAGTGAAAATGGGGGGGACACTGAAGCTTTCTTT
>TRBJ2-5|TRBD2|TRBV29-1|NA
CSAAKPSGEKETQYF
TGCAGCGCCGCAAAACCTAGCGGGGAAAAAGAGACCCAGTACTTC
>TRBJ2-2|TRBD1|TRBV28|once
CASSPYNRGPGELFF
TGTGCCAGCAGTCCGTACAACAGGGGACCCGGGGAGCTGTTTTTT
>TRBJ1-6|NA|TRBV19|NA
CASSSRQSSTLHF
TGTGCCAGTAGTTCTCGACAGTCAAGCACCCTCCACTTT
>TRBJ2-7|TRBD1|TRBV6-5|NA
CASSYSGQGVYEQYF
TGTGCCAGCAGTTACTCGGGACAGGGGGTCTACGAGCAGTACTTC
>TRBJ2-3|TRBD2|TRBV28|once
CASGGRGGLITDTQYF
TGTGCCAGCGGAGGACGGGGGGGTCTAATAACAGATACGCAGTATTTT
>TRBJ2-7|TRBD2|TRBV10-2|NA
CAPGLADEQYF
TGCGCTCCCGGACTAGCAGACGAGCAGTACTTC
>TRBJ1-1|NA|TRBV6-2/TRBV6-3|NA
CASSLKGGRTEAFF
TGTGCCAGCAGTTTAAAGGGAGGGCGCACTGAAGCTTTCTTT
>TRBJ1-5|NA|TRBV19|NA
CASRPTGLGNQPQHF
TGTGCCAGTAGACCGACTGGTTTAGGCAATCAGCCCCAGCATTTT
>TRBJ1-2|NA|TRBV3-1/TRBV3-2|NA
CASSQDGGLYYGYTF
TGTGCCAGCAGTCAAGATGGGGGCCTTTACTATGGCTACACCTTC
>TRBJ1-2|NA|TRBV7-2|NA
CASSLAAGPDYGYTF
TGTGCCAGCAGCTTAGCAGCCGGTCCGGACTATGGCTACACCTTC
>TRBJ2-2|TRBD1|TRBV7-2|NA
CASRRQGFGTGELFF
TGTGCCAGCAGACGACAGGGATTTGGGACCGGGGAGCTGTTTTTT
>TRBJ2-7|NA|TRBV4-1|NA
CASRQAPGQLSLEQYF
NA
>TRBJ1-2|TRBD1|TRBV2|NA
CASSHAQTQGDYGYTF
TGTGCCAGCAGTCACGCACAAACCCAGGGGGACTATGGCTACACCTTC
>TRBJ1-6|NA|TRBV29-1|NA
CSVRDGGNSPLHF
TGCAGCGTCCGTGACGGGGGGAATTCACCCCTCCACTTT
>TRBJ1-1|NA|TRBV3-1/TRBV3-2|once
CASSHDSSNTEAFF
TGTGCCAGCAGCCACGACAGCTCGAACACTGAAGCTTTCTTT
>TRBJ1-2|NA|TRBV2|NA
CASSSQGNYGYTF
TGTGCCAGCAGTAGTCAGGGAAACTATGGCTACACCTTC
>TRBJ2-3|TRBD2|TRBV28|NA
CASRTSGVTTDTQYF
TGTGCCAGCAGGACTAGCGGGGTTACAACAGATACGCAGTATTTT
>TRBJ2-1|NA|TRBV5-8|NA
CASYGQFF
TGTGCCAGCTACGGGCAGTTCTTC
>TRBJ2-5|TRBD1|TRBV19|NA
CASSIRATGSGGETQYF
TGTGCCAGTAGTATAAGAGCGACAGGGTCTGGGGGAGAGACCCAGTACTTC
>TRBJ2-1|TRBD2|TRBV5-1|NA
CASSSGTSGYNEQFF
TGCGCCAGCAGCTCCGGGACTAGCGGATACAATGAGCAGTTCTTC
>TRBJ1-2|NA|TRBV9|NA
CASSVGGDYGYTF
TGTGCCAGCAGCGTAGGGGGGGACTATGGCTACACCTTC
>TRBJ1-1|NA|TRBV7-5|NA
CVRSLAGAVNTEAFF
TGTGTCAGAAGCTTAGCTGGGGCTGTGAACACTGAAGCTTTCTTT
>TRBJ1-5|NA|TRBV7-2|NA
CASSPRGGNQPQHF
TGTGCCAGCAGCCCCAGGGGAGGCAATCAGCCCCAGCATTTT